This T cell receptor (beta chain) was retrieved from a study of Ad26.COV2.S vaccination and SARS-CoV-2 variants. In regard to this clone: The target antigen is unknown.

Described treatment: roughly 19 received Ad26.COV2.S at low or high dose, single or two shots; 5 received placebo; per-sample allocation not given. Collection of the samples took place on day 63 after the first injection of vaccine or placebo. Only in-frame clones appear in the TCRdb table, and some are missing; sequencing was by immunoSEQ multiplex PCR. The repertoire has 300,000 to 350,000 clones, roughly 80% of them found once; the top ten carry approximately 2%. Overall study findings and caveats: Across vaccine and placebo recipients, the breadth of non-spike TCRs was similar.

Specimen: peripheral blood, collected in a trial of Ad26.COV2.S vaccine versus placebo. The sequence derives from a person between 18 and 65 years old who received the Ad26.COV2.S COVID-19 vaccine or a placebo.

The CDR3 nucleotides read TGTGCCATCAGTGAGTCTTGGGCAGAACCCAACTATGGCTACACCTTC. Protein: CAISESWAEPNYGYTF. The chain is built from TRBV10-3 and TRBJ1-2; D ambiguous. The CDR3 is 16 amino acids. CDR1 ENHRY and CDR2 SYGVKD come from the germline V gene. With 0 bases removed from V and 2 bases from J, the gap between germline ends came to 13 bases.